These 22 T cell receptor beta chains share one sample of origin, sequenced in a study of T cell repertoires in cytomegalovirus infection. TCRdb fed the reads into MiXCR, producing one record per CDR3 protein. The sample shows approximately 500,000 distinct CDR3 sequences, about 15% of them seen only once. The sample consisted of CD8+ T cells from PBMCs. The receptors derive from a human donor in good health (CMV status not recorded). Some clones in this sample may be carry-over from other donors' samples.

Worth noting for this clonotype: Because the CDR3 is missing its conserved closing phenylalanine or tryptophan, this is likely a read error. The V and J genes are TRBV28 and TRBJ1-5; tentatively, D is TRBD1 (6 bases). Germline CDR1 reads MDHEN; CDR2 reads SYDVKM. This CDR3 region has 19 residues. CDR3 DNA sequence: TGTGCCAACAGTTTCGGAGTCTACTACAGGGAACGTAGCAATCAGCCCCAGCATTTA. Translation: CANSFGVYYRERSNQPQHL.

This chain connects TRBV29-1 to TRBJ1-2; a weak D match, TRBD1 (5 bases). The CDR3 is made up of 14 amino acids. Per germline, CDR1 SQVTM and CDR2 ANQGSEA. Trimming pared 7 bases from V and 2 bases from J, leaving 17 bases between. CDR3 DNA sequence: TGCAGCGCCCTCACAGGCCTGCGGAACTATGGCTACACCTTC. It translates to CSALTGLRNYGYTF. The whole variable domain, remainder taken from reference TRBV29-1 and TRBJ1-2, is SAVISQKPSRDICQRGTSLTIQCQVDSQVTMMFWYRQQPGQSLTLIATANQGSEATYESGFVIDKFPISRPNLTFSTLTVSNMSPEDSSIYLCSALTGLRNYGYTFGSGTRLTVV.

This clonotype was detected many times. The chain recombines TRBV5-1 with TRBJ2-1, with 15 bases aligning to TRBD2. Germline CDR1 reads SGHRS; CDR2 reads YFSETQ. J gave up 8 bases and V 4 bases, and 4 bases lay outside the gene matches. This CDR3 region has 15 residues. DNA for the CDR3: TGCGCCAGCAGCCTGAGGACTAGCGGGGGGGATGAGCAGTTCTTC. Translating gives CASSLRTSGGDEQFF.

This clonotype appeared many times. V is TRBV12-3 or TRBV12-4 and J is TRBJ2-7, with D possibly TRBD2 on 6 matching bases. This CDR3 is built from 16 residues. The V and J ends lost 6 bases and 5 bases respectively, with 23 bases between them. The CDR3 sequence is CASSRPGGGSINEQYF. The CDR3 nucleotides are TGTGCCAGCAGCCGACCGGGTGGGGGGAGTATAAACGAGCAGTACTTC.

In its sample, this clonotype was seen many times. The chain couples TRBV11-3 to TRBJ2-3; D might be TRBD1 (5 bases). V lost 3 bases and J 2 bases, leaving 12 bases between the germline ends. CDR3 size: 15 residues. Germline V gene sequence: CDR1 SGHNT, CDR2 YENEEA. This CDR3 reads CASSFVAGPTDTQYF. CDR3 nucleotide sequence: TGTGCCAGCAGCTTTGTGGCAGGGCCCACAGATACGCAGTATTTT.

This clonotype was counted only a few times. J is TRBJ2-1 and V is TRBV7-3; 11 bases map to TRBD2. Per the germline V gene, CDR1 is SGHTA and CDR2 is FQGTGA. The CDR3 runs to 16 residues. V was clipped by 5 bases and J by 3 bases; unmatched bases: 6. The CDR3 region has the DNA TGTGCCAGCAGCCCCGGACTAGCGGGCAACTACAATGAGCAGTTCTTC. It is translated as CASSPGLAGNYNEQFF.

This clonotype was counted at least ten times. The chain employs TRBV4-1 and TRBJ2-1; TRBD2 matches 7 bases. The trim removed 4 bases at V and 2 bases at J, leaving 11 bases unmatched. Per the germline V gene, CDR1 is MGHRA and CDR2 is YSYEKL. The CDR3 consists of 17 residues. The CDR3: CASSLYGRPQPYNEQFF. As DNA, the CDR3 is TGCGCCAGCAGCCTATACGGGAGGCCCCAACCCTACAATGAGCAGTTCTTC.

This clonotype was seen only a few times. The gene calls are TRBV3-1 and TRBJ1-1; the D is unclear. This CDR3 spans 14 amino acids. Trimming shortened V by 1 base and J by 3 bases, and 9 bases separated the two germline ends. Germline V gene data show CDR1 as LGHDT and CDR2 as YNNKEL (reference sequence). The CDR3 reads CASSQVTGYTEAFF. The CDR3 nucleotides are TGTGCCAGCAGCCAAGTGACTGGGTACACTGAAGCTTTCTTT.

Ten or more counts support this clonotype. The V gene is TRBV7-9, the J gene TRBJ2-5; D may correspond to TRBD1 or TRBD2 (7 bases each). The CDR3 length is 16 residues. Trimming took off 4 bases at V and 5 bases at J, with 20 bases between the two ends. Per the germline V gene, CDR1 is SEHNR and CDR2 is FQNEAQ (reference sequence). In DNA, the CDR3 is TGTGCCAGCAGCTCCCCCGCGCAGGGGGGGAGGGAGACCCAGTACTTC. The encoded protein is CASSSPAQGGRETQYF. Combining the CDR3 with reference TRBV7-9 and TRBJ2-5 gives the whole variable domain DTGVSQNPRHKITKRGQNVTFRCDPISEHNRLYWYRQTLGQGPEFLTYFQNEAQLEKSRLLSDRFSAERPKGSFSTLEIQRTEQGDSAMYLCASSSPAQGGRETQYFGPGTRLLVL.

This clonotype has a count of ten or more. The chain couples TRBV7-2 to TRBJ1-5; D remains ambiguous. V shed 1 base and J shed 1 base, with 11 bases lying between them. CDR1 is SGHTA, CDR2 FQGNSA, per germline. This CDR3 is built from 16 residues. In nucleotides, the CDR3 is TGTGCCAGCAGCTTAGAATCAAGGGCCAGCAATCAGCCCCAGCATTTT. As protein: CASSLESRASNQPQHF.

The table lists this clonotype with many counts. The rearrangement joins TRBV11-2 to TRBJ2-5; 9 bases are a match to TRBD2. Germline V CDR1 and CDR2: SGHAT, FQNNGV. The CDR3 runs to 15 residues. After removal of 5 bases from V and 2 bases from J, the junction contained 6 bases not matched to a gene. The CDR3 loop reads CASSPIAGEQETQYF. The CDR3 DNA reads as TGTGCCAGCAGCCCAATAGCGGGGGAACAAGAGACCCAGTACTTC.

This chain connects TRBV6-5 to TRBJ2-2, with D maybe TRBD2 (5 bases). The CDR3 is made up of 14 amino acids. V was trimmed by 6 bases and J by 3 bases, leaving 11 bases between them. Germline V lookup: CDR1 MNHEY, CDR2 SVGAGI. In nucleotides, the CDR3 is TGTGCCAGCAGCCCGGACGGGGACACCGGGGAGCTGTTTTTT. It translates to CASSPDGDTGELFF.

As to this clonotype: This clone may be a read error of a much larger clone one base away. Because it lacks the conserved phenylalanine or tryptophan at the end, this CDR3 is likely a read error. J is TRBJ1-2 and V is TRBV7-9; 8 bases map to TRBD1. Germline-derived CDR1 and CDR2 are SEHNR and FQNEAQ (reference sequence). The CDR3 is 16 residues long. V was clipped by 2 bases and J by 2 bases; unmatched bases: 7. CDR3 region: CASSLPPGQGNYGYTL. The CDR3, as DNA: TGTGCCAGCAGCTTACCACCCGGACAGGGAAACTATGGCTACACCTTA.

A few counts support this clonotype. The V gene is TRBV4-1, the J gene TRBJ2-1, with D unclear. The V end lost 3 bases, the J end lost 6 bases, and 15 bases lay between the germline ends. The length of the CDR3 is 15 residues. The germline V gene has CDR1 MGHRA and CDR2 YSYEKL. This CDR3 reads CASSHPTMRFNEQFF. The CDR3 DNA sequence: TGCGCCAGCAGCCATCCCACGATGAGGTTCAATGAGCAGTTCTTC.

This clonotype has ten or more counts. The rearrangement links TRBV7-8 to TRBJ2-7, with D perhaps TRBD1 (5 bases). CDR1 is SGHVS and CDR2 is FQNEAQ in the germline V gene. CDR3 length: 14 amino acids. V lost 5 bases and J 0 bases, leaving 11 bases between the germline ends. The CDR3 region has the DNA TGTGCCAGCAGCCCCGCAGGGTACTCCTACGAGCAGTACTTC. Its translation is CASSPAGYSYEQYF.

As concerns this clonotype: A read error may produce the germline difference seen at one junction end. CDR3 DNA: TGTGCAAGCAGCCCGTGGACTAGCGGGGTGTACAATGATCAGTTCTTC. Encoded protein: CASSPWTSGVYNDQFF. The J gene is TRBJ2-1, the V gene TRBV11-2; 12 bases match TRBD2. There are 16 residues in the CDR3. Germline V CDR1 and CDR2: SGHAT, FQNNGV.

V gene TRBV5-5 combines with J gene TRBJ1-1; D gene uncertain. The CDR3 consists of 14 residues. V lost 0 bases and J 3 bases, leaving 9 bases between the germline ends. Germline V gene data show CDR1 as SGHKS and CDR2 as YYEKEE (reference sequence). CDR3 protein: CASSLDPRDTEAFF. The DNA of the CDR3 is TGTGCCAGCAGCTTGGATCCGAGGGACACTGAAGCTTTCTTT.

This clonotype showed up many times. The chain recombines TRBV7-9 with TRBJ2-3; TRBD2 aligns across 8 bases. V lost 5 bases, J lost 2 bases, and 9 bases stayed unmatched. The CDR3 has 16 residues. In germline, CDR1 is SEHNR, CDR2 FQNEAQ (reference sequence). The CDR3 loop reads CASSPELAEITDTQYF. CDR3 bases: TGTGCCAGCAGCCCTGAACTAGCGGAAATCACAGATACGCAGTATTTT.

This clonotype was observed many times. J is TRBJ2-1 and V is TRBV7-8; 9 bases are a match to TRBD1. This CDR3 has 15 amino acids. V lost 2 bases and J lost 3; bases outside the gene matches: 2. Germline V gene data show CDR1 as SGHVS and CDR2 as FQNEAQ. The CDR3 loop reads CASSLTGGGYNEQFF. The CDR3 DNA follows: TGTGCCAGCAGCTTAACAGGGGGCGGCTACAATGAGCAGTTCTTC.

This clonotype was observed a few times. This sequence joins TRBV20-1 and TRBJ2-3, with 7 bases that match TRBD2. The CDR3 is made up of 14 amino acids. Germline CDR1 reads DFQATT; CDR2 reads SNEGSKA (reference sequence). J lost 3 bases, V lost 3 bases, and 6 bases had no gene match. The CDR3 nucleotides read TGCAGTGCTAGCCGACTAGCAAGAACAGATACGCAGTATTTT. Its protein is CSASRLARTDTQYF.

The chain combines TRBV9 with TRBJ1-4; 10 nucleotides agree with TRBD1. The CDR3 contains 16 residues. CDR1 and CDR2 (germline): SGDLS, YYNGEE. With V trimmed by 4 bases and J by 3 bases, 6 bases remained unmatched. CDR3 in DNA: TGTGCCAGCAGCCCATCAGGGACAGGGGCTAATGAAAAACTGTTTTTT. This sequence encodes CASSPSGTGANEKLFF.

This clonotype was seen more than once but under ten times. V is TRBV10-2 and J is TRBJ2-2; possibly TRBD1 for D (6 bases). CDR3 length equals 14 residues. Trimming took off 4 bases at V and 1 base at J, with 7 bases between the two ends. In germline, CDR1 is WSHSY, CDR2 SAAADI. In DNA, the CDR3 is TGCGCCAGCAGTGTCAGGGGGAACACCGGGGAGCTGTTTTTT. Protein sequence: CASSVRGNTGELFF.